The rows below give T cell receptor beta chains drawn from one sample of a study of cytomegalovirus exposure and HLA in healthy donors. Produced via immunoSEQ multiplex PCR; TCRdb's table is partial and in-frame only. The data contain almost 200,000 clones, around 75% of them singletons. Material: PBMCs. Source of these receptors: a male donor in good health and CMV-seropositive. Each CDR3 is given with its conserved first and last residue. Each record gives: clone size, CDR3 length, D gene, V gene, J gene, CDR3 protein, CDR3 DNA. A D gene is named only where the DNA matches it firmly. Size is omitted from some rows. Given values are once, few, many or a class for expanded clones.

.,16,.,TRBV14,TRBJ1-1,CASSQGTPRGNTEAFF,TGTGCCAGCAGCCAAGGCACTCCTAGGGGGAACACTGAAGCTTTCTTT
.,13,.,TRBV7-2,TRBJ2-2,CASSSRLTGELFF,TGTGCCAGCAGCTCGAGACTTACCGGGGAGCTGTTTTTT
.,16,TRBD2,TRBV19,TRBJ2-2,CASSALAGGYTGELFF,TGTGCCAGTAGTGCACTAGCGGGAGGCTACACCGGGGAGCTGTTTTTT
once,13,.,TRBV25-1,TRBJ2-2,CASSSLSTGELFF,TGTGCCAGCAGTTCACTTTCCACCGGGGAGCTGTTTTTT
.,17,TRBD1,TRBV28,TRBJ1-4,CASSVPLIRTGAGKLFF,TGTGCCAGCAGTGTCCCTCTAATCCGGACAGGGGCAGGGAAACTGTTTTTT
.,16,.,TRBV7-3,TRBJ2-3,CASSPLGRASTDTQYF,TGTGCCAGCAGCCCCCTCGGGCGGGCGAGCACAGATACGCAGTATTTT
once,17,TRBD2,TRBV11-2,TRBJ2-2,CASSRTSGTSNTGELFF,TGTGCCAGCAGCAGGACTAGCGGGACCTCGAACACCGGGGAGCTGTTTTTT
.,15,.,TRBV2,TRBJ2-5,CASSGTSGGWKTQYF,TGTGCCAGCAGTGGGACTTCGGGGGGCTGGAAGACCCAGTACTTC
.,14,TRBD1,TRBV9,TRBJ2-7,CASSVDQGVREQYF,TGTGCCAGCAGCGTAGATCAGGGGGTCCGGGAGCAGTACTTC
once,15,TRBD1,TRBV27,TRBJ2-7,CASSPFRGRLSEQYF,TGTGCCAGCAGCCCCTTCAGGGGGCGCTTGTCCGAGCAGTACTTC
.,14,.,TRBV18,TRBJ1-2,CASSPDISSYGYTF,TGTGCCAGCTCCCCGGACATTTCCAGCTATGGCTACACCTTC
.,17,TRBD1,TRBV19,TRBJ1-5,CASRTGTGGWSNQPQHF,TGTGCCAGTAGAACCGGGACAGGGGGCTGGAGTAATCAGCCCCAGCATTTT
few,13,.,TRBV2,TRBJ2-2,CASSADSAGELFF,TGTGCCAGCAGCGCCGACAGTGCCGGGGAGCTGTTTTTT
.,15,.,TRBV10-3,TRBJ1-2,CAISDVRDYYYGYTF,TGTGCCATCAGTGACGTCCGGGACTACTACTATGGCTACACCTTC
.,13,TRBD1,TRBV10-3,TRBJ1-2,CAISRGQGYGYTF,TGTGCCATCAGTCGGGGACAGGGCTATGGCTACACCTTC
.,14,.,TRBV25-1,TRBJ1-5,CASTPTGGSGPQHF,TGTGCCAGCACCCCCACGGGGGGTAGTGGGCCCCAGCATTTT
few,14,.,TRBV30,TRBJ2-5,CAWSVRDYQETQYF,TGTGCCTGGAGTGTAAGGGACTACCAAGAGACCCAGTACTTC
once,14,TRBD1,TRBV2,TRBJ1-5,CASSYRGREQPQHF,TGTGCCAGCAGTTACAGGGGGCGCGAACAGCCCCAGCATTTT
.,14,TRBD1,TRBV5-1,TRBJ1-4,CASSQTGIGEKLFF,TGCGCCAGCAGCCAGACAGGGATCGGAGAAAAACTGTTTTTT
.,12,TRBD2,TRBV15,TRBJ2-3,CATSRGGSTQYF,TGTGCCACCAGCAGGGGGGGGAGTACGCAGTATTTT
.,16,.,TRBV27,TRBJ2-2,CASSSPGGYSLGELFF,TGTGCCAGCAGCTCCCCCGGGGGTTATTCCCTCGGGGAGCTGTTTTTT
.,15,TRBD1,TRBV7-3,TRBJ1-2,CASSFGTGDAYGYTF,TGTGCCAGCAGCTTTGGGACAGGGGACGCCTATGGCTACACCTTC
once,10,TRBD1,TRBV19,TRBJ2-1,CASKLNRGFF,TGTGCCAGTAAATTGAACAGGGGTTTCTTC
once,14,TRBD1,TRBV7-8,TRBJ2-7,CASSHRQGPYEQYF,TGTGCCAGCAGCCACCGACAGGGCCCCTACGAGCAGTACTTC